These 13 T cell receptor beta chains share one sample of origin, sequenced in a study of CD8 T cells in Susac syndrome (dated by TCRdb to about 2019). The method behind the library was the immunoSEQ multiplex PCR assay. RNA was extracted with the RNeasy kit and about 0.45 to 1 ug was reverse transcribed using random hexamers. Using fastp trimming at Q25 and MiXCR clonotype assembly, TCRdb reanalyzed the public sequencing data and kept in-frame beta chains. Every distinct CDR3 protein forms one entry, paired with its most common genes and DNA. Recorded for this sample are about 23,000 distinct CDR3 sequences; 93% of them occurred a single time. The ten most abundant clones make up roughly 0.62% of the sample. The sample taken for sequencing was CD8+ T cells from PBMCs. The receptors here all came from a human donor with Susac syndrome.

For this clonotype: At one of its ends the junction is not consistent with the germline gene, which may arise from a read error. This sequence joins TRBV7-9 and TRBJ2-4; 7 bases fit TRBD1. Germline assignment: CDR1 SEHNR and CDR2 FQNEAQ (reference sequence). This CDR3 spans 15 amino acids. Here the CDR3 DNA reads TGTGCCAGCACCTTAACAGGGGTGGCCAAAAACATTCAGTACTTC. The encoded protein is CASTLTGVAKNIQYF.

The chain recombines TRBV15 with TRBJ2-1, with TRBD1 matching 10 bases. The CDR3 length is 14 residues. The V segment lost 8 bases and the J segment 4 bases; nucleotides outside the gene matches: 5. From germline, CDR1 is LNHNV and CDR2 YYDKDF (reference sequence). The CDR3 loop reads CATGGTGDYNEQFF. The CDR3, as DNA: TGTGCCACCGGGGGGACAGGGGATTACAATGAGCAGTTCTTC.

This chain joins TRBV28 and TRBJ2-7, with 9 positions matching TRBD1. Looked up from germline, CDR1 is MDHEN and CDR2 is SYDVKM. The CDR3 extends over 12 amino acids. Trimming cost V 6 bases and J 6 bases; bases outside gene matches: 3. The CDR3, as DNA: TGTGCCAGCAGCCAACAGGGGGCCGAGCAGTACTTC. Translating it yields CASSQQGAEQYF. Together with reference TRBV28 and TRBJ2-7, the CDR3 gives the full variable domain: DVKVTQSSRYLVKRTGEKVFLECVQDMDHENMFWYRQDPGLGLRLIYFSYDVKMKEKGDIPEGYSVSREKKERFSLILESASTNQTSMYLCASSQQGAEQYFGPGTRLTVT.

The V call is TRBV5-1, the J call TRBJ2-2; D is perhaps TRBD2 (7 bases). Trimming pared 1 base from V and 3 bases from J, leaving 10 bases between. Germline assignment: CDR1 SGHRS and CDR2 YFSETQ. The length of the CDR3 is 15 residues. The CDR3 DNA reads as TGCGCCAGCAGCTTGTGGGGGGGCGACACCGGGGAGCTGTTTTTT. Its protein product is CASSLWGGDTGELFF.

CDR3 in DNA: TGCAGCGTACCAACGGGGGGGAAGAACACTGAAGCTTTCTTT. This codes for CSVPTGGKNTEAFF. The chain employs TRBV29-1 and TRBJ1-1; D is possibly TRBD1 (5 bases). The germline V and J ends were trimmed by 6 bases and 1 base, with 15 bases remaining between them. Germline V lookup: CDR1 SQVTM, CDR2 ANQGSEA. This CDR3 has 14 amino acids.

V usage is TRBV6-1 and J usage is TRBJ2-2; 8 positions agree with TRBD2. V was clipped by 4 bases and J by 5 bases; unmatched bases: 3. Per the germline V gene, CDR1 is MNHNS and CDR2 is SASEGT. CDR3 length: 14 amino acids. CDR3 loop: CASSGSGETGELFF. Here the CDR3 DNA reads TGTGCCAGCAGTGGTAGCGGGGAGACCGGGGAGCTGTTTTTT.

V is TRBV5-1 and J is TRBJ1-2, with a tentative D call TRBD1 (5 bases). This CDR3 contains 13 residues. Trimming stripped 2 bases from V and 1 base from J, with 6 bases between. The germline gives CDR1 SGHRS, CDR2 YFSETQ. The CDR3 nucleotides read TGCGCCAGCAGCTTCCAGGGTAACTATGGCTACACCTTC. It specifies CASSFQGNYGYTF.

J is TRBJ1-3 and V is TRBV6-5, with TRBD1 as a possible D gene (6 bases). Trimming shortened V by 0 bases and J by 2 bases, and 11 bases separated the two germline ends. Germline values: CDR1 MNHEY, CDR2 SVGAGI. The CDR3 runs 16 residues. This chain's CDR3 is CASSYSMGGPGNTIYF. The DNA for the CDR3 is TGTGCCAGCAGTTACTCAATGGGGGGCCCTGGAAACACCATATATTTT.

The genes are TRBV7-9 and TRBJ2-1; 15 nucleotides match TRBD2. CDR1 and CDR2 (germline): SEHNR, FQNEAQ (reference sequence). The CDR3 is 19 amino acids. Trimming took 2 bases from V and 3 from J; bases not matched to a gene: 8. This chain's CDR3 is CASSLSGTSGGPRYNEQFF. CDR3 sequence (DNA): TGTGCCAGCAGCTTATCCGGGACTAGCGGGGGGCCCCGCTACAATGAGCAGTTCTTC.

J is TRBJ2-1 and V is TRBV29-1, with 7 bases aligning to TRBD1. The junction had 1 base not matched to a gene; V was cut back by 5 bases and J by 6 bases. The CDR3 consists of 11 residues. Germline V gene lookup returns CDR1 SQVTM and CDR2 ANQGSEA. The CDR3 DNA sequence: TGCAGCGTTAACAGGGGCAATGAGCAGTTCTTC. Translated, it gives CSVNRGNEQFF.

The chain recombines TRBV28 with TRBJ2-7; no firm D call. V lost 4 bases and J lost 1, with 5 bases in between. The CDR3 consists of 12 residues. Per germline, CDR1 MDHEN and CDR2 SYDVKM. The CDR3 DNA sequence: TGTGCCAGCAGTTCCAATTCCTACGAGCAGTACTTC. This codes for CASSSNSYEQYF.

The chain couples TRBV3-1 to TRBJ2-7; TRBD1 aligns across 8 bases. Per the germline V gene, CDR1 is LGHDT and CDR2 is YNNKEL (reference sequence). This CDR3 is 16 amino acids long. J lost 3 bases, V lost 0 bases, and 7 bases had no gene match. CDR3 protein: CASSQDWAGGFYEQYF. The CDR3 DNA follows: TGTGCCAGCAGCCAAGATTGGGCAGGGGGCTTCTACGAGCAGTACTTC.

This CDR3 reads CASSFSGAGMADTQYF. CDR3 DNA: TGTGCCAGCAGTTTCTCGGGGGCTGGGATGGCAGATACGCAGTATTTT. The chain uses TRBV28 and TRBJ2-3, with D tentatively TRBD1 or TRBD2 (6 bases each). Germline CDR1 and CDR2: MDHEN and SYDVKM. The CDR3 loop spans 16 amino acids. V was shortened by 3 bases and J by 4 bases, with 17 bases between the two germline ends.